The rows below give T cell receptor beta chains drawn from one sample of a study of cytomegalovirus exposure and HLA in healthy donors. Libraries were prepared by immunoSEQ multiplex PCR; TCRdb keeps only in-frame clonotypes and omits some of them. This sample carries roughly 35,000 clones, with under 2% going to the ten biggest clones. The sequenced sample consisted of PBMCs. The receptor set was obtained from a woman aged 35 to 49 in good health and CMV-seropositive. The CDR3 runs from the conserved cysteine through the conserved F or W. Each record gives: CDR3 protein, CDR3 DNA, V gene, J gene, D gene, CDR3 length. The D gene is left open where the match is weak.

CASSRDRGYEQYF,TGTGCCAGCAGTCGGGACAGGGGCTACGAGCAGTACTTC,TRBV6-4,TRBJ2-7,TRBD1,13
CASSLPGQGAIWATYEQYF,TGTGCCAGCAGTTTGCCAGGACAGGGGGCAATATGGGCTACTTACGAGCAGTACTTC,TRBV28,TRBJ2-7,TRBD1,19
CASRDSGVNIQYF,TGTGCCAGTAGGGACTCGGGGGTTAACATTCAGTACTTC,TRBV28,TRBJ2-4,NA,13
CASSLPGHGGYTF,TGTGCCAGCAGCTTGCCGGGACATGGCGGCTACACCTTC,TRBV7-9,TRBJ1-2,NA,13
CATSGGGSFSNQPQHF,TGTGCCACCAGCGGGGGAGGGAGTTTTAGCAATCAGCCCCAGCATTTT,TRBV15,TRBJ1-5,NA,16
CASASGSNRELFF,TGTGCCTCTGCGAGCGGGAGCAATCGAGAGCTGTTTTTT,TRBV30,TRBJ2-2,TRBD2,13
CASNRGLDTEAFF,TGTGCCAGTAACAGGGGGCTGGACACTGAAGCTTTCTTT,TRBV6-1,TRBJ1-1,TRBD1,13
CASSQRRGLVGNTIYF,TGCGCCAGCAGCCAACGCAGGGGGCTCGTAGGAAACACCATATATTTT,TRBV4-3,TRBJ1-3,TRBD1,16
CASSLAGGHTDTQYF,TGTGCCAGCTCACTAGCGGGGGGCCACACAGATACGCAGTATTTT,TRBV2,TRBJ2-3,TRBD2,15
CASSLGTGNNEQYF,TGTGCCAGCAGCCTAGGGACAGGGAACAACGAGCAGTACTTC,TRBV5-8,TRBJ2-7,TRBD1,14
CASSLRRLSTDTQYF,TGTGCCAGCAGCTTGAGGCGGCTTAGCACAGATACGCAGTATTTT,TRBV11-2,TRBJ2-3,NA,15
CASNEGNQPQHF,TGTGCCAGCAATGAGGGCAATCAGCCCCAGCATTTT,TRBV28,TRBJ1-5,NA,12
CASSFQAKQTQYF,TGTGCCAGCAGCTTCCAGGCCAAGCAGACCCAGTACTTC,TRBV11-2,TRBJ2-5,NA,13
CASSYGTGTSYEQYF,TGTGCCAGCAGTTACGGGACAGGAACCTCCTACGAGCAGTACTTC,TRBV6-5,TRBJ2-7,TRBD1,15
CAISDQTGKNEQYF,TGTGCCATCAGTGACCAGACAGGGAAGAACGAGCAGTACTTC,TRBV10-3,TRBJ2-7,TRBD1,14
CASSLETGSTDTQYF,TGTGCCAGCAGCTTGGAAACAGGTAGCACAGATACGCAGTATTTT,TRBV5-8,TRBJ2-3,NA,15
CATSRDTDTQYF,TGTGCCACCAGTCGGGACACAGATACGCAGTATTTT,TRBV15,TRBJ2-3,NA,12
CASSALADSSYNEQFF,TGTGCCAGCAGTGCCCTAGCGGATAGCTCCTACAATGAGCAGTTCTTC,TRBV6-1,TRBJ2-1,TRBD2,16
CAWSADKPMYNEQFF,TGTGCCTGGAGTGCGGACAAGCCGATGTACAATGAGCAGTTCTTC,TRBV30,TRBJ2-1,NA,15
CASRRGLSGRLDEQFF,TGTGCCAGCAGAAGGGGGTTGAGCGGGAGGTTAGATGAGCAGTTCTTC,TRBV25-1,TRBJ2-1,TRBD2,16
CASSLDREDQPQHF,TGTGCCAGTAGTCTGGACAGGGAAGATCAGCCCCAGCATTTT,TRBV19,TRBJ1-5,TRBD1,14
CASSQPSGGAGTQYF,TGCGCCAGCAGCCAACCTAGCGGGGGGGCCGGTACGCAGTATTTT,TRBV4-1,TRBJ2-3,TRBD2,15
CASSFGGSTNEKLFF,TGTGCCAGCAGTTTTGGAGGCTCAACTAATGAAAAACTGTTTTTT,TRBV28,TRBJ1-4,NA,15
CASSPGHSNYGYTF,TGTGCCAGCAGTCCGGGACACTCTAACTATGGCTACACCTTC,TRBV2,TRBJ1-2,NA,14
CANSSDSNTEAFF,TGTGCCAACAGCTCTGACTCGAACACTGAAGCTTTCTTT,TRBV7-6,TRBJ1-1,NA,13
CASIKGDTSYEQYF,TGTGCCAGCATCAAGGGGGACACATCCTACGAGCAGTACTTC,TRBV6-6,TRBJ2-7,NA,14
CASSLVGTGRVYGYTF,TGTGCCAGCAGCTTGGTGGGGACAGGGCGAGTCTATGGCTACACCTTC,TRBV5-6,TRBJ1-2,TRBD1,16
CASRGQMNTGELFF,TGTGCCAGCCGGGGACAGATGAACACCGGGGAGCTGTTTTTT,TRBV18,TRBJ2-2,TRBD1,14
CASSLGQGGSYEQYF,TGTGCCAGCAGTTTAGGACAGGGGGGATCCTACGAGCAGTACTTC,TRBV2,TRBJ2-7,TRBD1,15
CASSLVVFSTDTQYF,TGCGCCAGCAGCTTGGTAGTTTTTAGCACAGATACGCAGTATTTT,TRBV5-1,TRBJ2-3,NA,15
CASSQPGQGAGELFF,TGTGCCAGCAGCCAACCGGGACAGGGGGCCGGGGAGCTGTTTTTT,TRBV7-3,TRBJ2-2,TRBD1,15
CASRDIQETQYF,TGTGCCAGCAGGGACATACAAGAGACCCAGTACTTC,TRBV2,TRBJ2-5,NA,12
CASSVTEAGELFF,TGTGCCAGCAGCGTGACCGAGGCCGGGGAGCTGTTTTTT,TRBV9,TRBJ2-2,NA,13
CASSLNLAGDSEQFF,TGTGCCAGCAGCTTAAACCTAGCGGGAGACAGTGAGCAGTTCTTC,TRBV7-3,TRBJ2-1,TRBD2,15
CARNQGSHSGNTIYF,TGTGCCCGGAACCAGGGTTCTCACTCTGGAAACACCATATATTTT,TRBV6-1,TRBJ1-3,NA,15
CVGAVSGNTIYF,TGTGTTGGGGCAGTCTCTGGAAACACCATATATTTT,TRBV30,TRBJ1-3,NA,12
CASLSLVQGSPLHF,TGTGCCAGCCTGAGTCTCGTTCAGGGTTCACCCCTCCACTTT,TRBV6-9,TRBJ1-6,NA,14
CASSLARLTSTDTQYF,TGTGCCAGCAGCTTAGCGAGGCTCACTAGCACAGATACGCAGTATTTT,TRBV7-2,TRBJ2-3,NA,16
CSVARGRTEAFF,TGCAGCGTTGCCAGGGGTCGGACTGAAGCTTTCTTT,TRBV29-1,TRBJ1-1,NA,12
CASSLYRDRGFKGTEAFF,TGTGCCAGCAGCTTATACCGGGACAGGGGTTTCAAGGGCACTGAAGCTTTCTTT,TRBV5-5,TRBJ1-1,TRBD1,18
CASSLAAGDRTDTQYF,TGTGCCAGCAGCTTGGCCGCAGGGGATCGGACAGATACGCAGTATTTT,TRBV5-6,TRBJ2-3,NA,16
CASSVGQGVTQYF,TGTGCCAGCAGCGTTGGACAGGGGGTCACGCAGTATTTT,TRBV9,TRBJ2-3,TRBD1,13